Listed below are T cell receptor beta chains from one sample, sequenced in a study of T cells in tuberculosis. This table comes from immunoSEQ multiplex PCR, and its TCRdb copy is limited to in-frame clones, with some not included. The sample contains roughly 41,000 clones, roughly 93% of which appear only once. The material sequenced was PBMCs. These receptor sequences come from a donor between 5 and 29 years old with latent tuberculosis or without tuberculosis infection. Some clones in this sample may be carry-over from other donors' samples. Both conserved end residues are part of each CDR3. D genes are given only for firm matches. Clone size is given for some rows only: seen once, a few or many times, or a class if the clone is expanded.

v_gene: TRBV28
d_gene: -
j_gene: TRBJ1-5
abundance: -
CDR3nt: TGTGCCAGCAGTACCACAGACTATAGCAATCAGCCCCAGCATTTT
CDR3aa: CASSTTDYSNQPQHF

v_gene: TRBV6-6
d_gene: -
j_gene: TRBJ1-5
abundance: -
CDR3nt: TGTGCCAGCAGTTACCCAGGGGAAAGGCAGCCCCAGCATTTT
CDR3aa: CASSYPGERQPQHF

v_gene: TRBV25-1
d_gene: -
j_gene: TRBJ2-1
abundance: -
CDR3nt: TGTGCCAGCTCCAAAGGGGCTGCCGGGGGTCACTCCTACAATGAGCAGTTCTTC
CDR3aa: CASSKGAAGGHSYNEQFF

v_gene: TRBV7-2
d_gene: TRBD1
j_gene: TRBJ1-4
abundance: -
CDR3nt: TGTGCCAGCAGCTTGCAGGGGGCGCCTAATGAAAAACTGTTTTTT
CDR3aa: CASSLQGAPNEKLFF

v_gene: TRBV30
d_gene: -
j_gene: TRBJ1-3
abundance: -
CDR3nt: TGTGCCTGGAGTGGCAAGACAGTCATCTCTGGAAACACCATATATTTT
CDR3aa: CAWSGKTVISGNTIYF

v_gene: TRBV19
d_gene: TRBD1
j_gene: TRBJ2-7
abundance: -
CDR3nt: TGTGCCAGTTCCGGACAGGGTTTGTACGAGCAGTACTTC
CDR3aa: CASSGQGLYEQYF

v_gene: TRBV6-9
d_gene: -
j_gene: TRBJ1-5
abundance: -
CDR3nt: TGTGCCAGCAGTTACTCGAGGGCCGCCAAGTCCCAGCATTTT
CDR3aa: CASSYSRAAKSQHF

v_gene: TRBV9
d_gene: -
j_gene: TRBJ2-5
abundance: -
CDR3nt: TGTGCCAGCAGCGTAGCGAACAGCCGTCGCGAGACCCAGTACTTC
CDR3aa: CASSVANSRRETQYF

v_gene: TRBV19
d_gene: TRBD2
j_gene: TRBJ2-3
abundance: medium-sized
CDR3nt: TGTGCCAGTAGTATGAGCGGGGGGATTTATACGCAGTATTTT
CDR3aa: CASSMSGGIYTQYF

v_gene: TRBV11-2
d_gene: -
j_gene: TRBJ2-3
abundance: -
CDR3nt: TGTGCCAGCAGCTTAGTTGTCCTCCAGGCTGTGAGCACAGATACGCAGTATTTT
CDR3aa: CASSLVVLQAVSTDTQYF